The sequence of this TCR beta chain was determined in a study of Ad26.COV2.S vaccination and SARS-CoV-2 variants. Study outcomes and limitations: Breadth and depth estimates from TCRs may understate total T cell responses. While placebo recipients had lower spike-specific TCR breadth, vaccine recipients had more. Placebo and vaccine recipients had non-spike TCR breadth that was similar.

V was clipped by 7 bases and J by 6 bases; unmatched bases: 12. The V gene's germline CDR1 is MRHNA and CDR2 SNTAGT. This CDR3 is built from 16 residues. Remarks on this clone: The target antigen is unknown.

The repertoire was sequenced with immunoSEQ multiplex PCR; TCRdb's copy has only in-frame clones and lacks some. The sample includes approximately 340,000 clones, 92% of them seen just once. The V gene is TRBV6-4, the J gene TRBJ2-2; TRBD1 matches at 9 bases. This specimen was peripheral blood, taken after recovery from COVID-19. This clonotype was obtained from a human donor who had recovered from COVID-19. This CDR3 reads CASITYRDRASGELFF. The CDR3 DNA reads TGTGCCAGCATAACCTACCGGGACAGGGCGTCCGGGGAGCTGTTTTTT.